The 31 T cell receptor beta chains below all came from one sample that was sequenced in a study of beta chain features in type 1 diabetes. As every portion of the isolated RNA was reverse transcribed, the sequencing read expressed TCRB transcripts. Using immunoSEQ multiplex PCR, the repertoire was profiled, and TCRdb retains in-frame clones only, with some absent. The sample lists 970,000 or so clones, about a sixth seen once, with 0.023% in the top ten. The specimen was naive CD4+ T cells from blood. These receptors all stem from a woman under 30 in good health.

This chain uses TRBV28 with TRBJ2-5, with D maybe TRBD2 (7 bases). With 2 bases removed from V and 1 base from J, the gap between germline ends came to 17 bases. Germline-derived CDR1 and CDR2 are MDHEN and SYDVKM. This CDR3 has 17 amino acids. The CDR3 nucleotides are TGTGCCAGCAGTTTAGACCTGCCGGGGGGCGTCCAAGAGACCCAGTACTTC. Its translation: CASSLDLPGGVQETQYF.

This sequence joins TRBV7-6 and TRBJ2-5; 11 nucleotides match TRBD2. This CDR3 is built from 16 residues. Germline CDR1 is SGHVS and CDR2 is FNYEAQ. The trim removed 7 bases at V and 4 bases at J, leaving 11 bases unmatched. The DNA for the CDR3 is TGTGCCAGCACCAGCAAGAGACTAGCGGGACCAGAGACCCAGTACTTC. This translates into CASTSKRLAGPETQYF.

This CDR3 is CASSQDISDEQFF. The CDR3 DNA reads as TGCGCCAGCAGCCAAGACATATCCGATGAGCAGTTCTTC. V usage is TRBV4-3 and J usage is TRBJ2-1; D gene unclear. The V end was cut by 0 bases, the J end by 8 bases, with 8 bases between. In germline, CDR1 is LGHNA, CDR2 YSLEER. The CDR3 extends over 13 amino acids.

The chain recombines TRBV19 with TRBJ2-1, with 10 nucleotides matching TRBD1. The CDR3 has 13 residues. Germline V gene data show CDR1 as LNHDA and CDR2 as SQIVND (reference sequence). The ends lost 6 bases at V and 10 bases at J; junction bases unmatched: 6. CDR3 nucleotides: TGTGCCAGTAGGGACAGGGGGGTGTACGAGCAGTTCTTC. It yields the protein CASRDRGVYEQFF.

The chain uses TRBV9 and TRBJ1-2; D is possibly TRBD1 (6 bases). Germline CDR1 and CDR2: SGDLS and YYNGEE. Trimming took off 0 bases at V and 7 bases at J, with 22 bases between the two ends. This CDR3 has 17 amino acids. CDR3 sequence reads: CASSVGPGGAGVIGYTF. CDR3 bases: TGTGCCAGCAGCGTAGGTCCCGGGGGGGCTGGCGTCATTGGCTACACCTTC.

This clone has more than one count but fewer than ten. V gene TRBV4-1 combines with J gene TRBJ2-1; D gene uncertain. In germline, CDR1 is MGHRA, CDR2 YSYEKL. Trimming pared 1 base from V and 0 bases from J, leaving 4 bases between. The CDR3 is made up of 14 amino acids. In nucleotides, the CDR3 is TGCGCCAGCAGCCAAGGACGCTCCTACAATGAGCAGTTCTTC. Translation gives CASSQGRSYNEQFF.

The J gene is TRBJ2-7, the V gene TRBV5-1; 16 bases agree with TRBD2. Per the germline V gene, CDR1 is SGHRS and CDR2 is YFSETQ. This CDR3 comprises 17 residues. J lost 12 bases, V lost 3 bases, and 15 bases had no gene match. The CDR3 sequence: CASSSGLAGGPRSHVYF. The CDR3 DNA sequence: TGCGCCAGCAGCTCGGGACTAGCGGGAGGGCCTAGGTCTCATGTGTACTTC.

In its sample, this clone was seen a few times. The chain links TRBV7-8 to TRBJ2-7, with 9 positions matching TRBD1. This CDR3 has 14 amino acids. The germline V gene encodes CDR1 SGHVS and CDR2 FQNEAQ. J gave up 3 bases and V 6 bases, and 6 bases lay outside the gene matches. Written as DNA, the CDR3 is TGTGCCAGCAGAAGGACAGGGGTTTACTACGAGCAGTACTTC. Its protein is CASRRTGVYYEQYF.

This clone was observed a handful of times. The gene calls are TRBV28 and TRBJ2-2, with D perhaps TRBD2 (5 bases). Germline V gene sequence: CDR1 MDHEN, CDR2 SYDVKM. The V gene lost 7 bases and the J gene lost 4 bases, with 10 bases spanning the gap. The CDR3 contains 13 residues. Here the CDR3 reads CASIEGTTGELFF. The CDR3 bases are TGTGCCAGCATAGAGGGTACCACCGGGGAGCTGTTTTTT.

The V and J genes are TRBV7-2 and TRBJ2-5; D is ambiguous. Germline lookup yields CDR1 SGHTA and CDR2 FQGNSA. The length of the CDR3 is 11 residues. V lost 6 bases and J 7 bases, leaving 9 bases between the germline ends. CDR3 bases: TGTGCCAGCAGGCTATCACTGACCCAGTACTTC. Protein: CASRLSLTQYF.

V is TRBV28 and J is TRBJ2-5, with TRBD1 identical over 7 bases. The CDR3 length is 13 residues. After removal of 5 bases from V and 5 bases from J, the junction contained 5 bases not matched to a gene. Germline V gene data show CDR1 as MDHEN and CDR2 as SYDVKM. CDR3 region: CASSTTGPETQYF. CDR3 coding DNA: TGTGCCAGCAGTACGACAGGGCCGGAGACCCAGTACTTC.

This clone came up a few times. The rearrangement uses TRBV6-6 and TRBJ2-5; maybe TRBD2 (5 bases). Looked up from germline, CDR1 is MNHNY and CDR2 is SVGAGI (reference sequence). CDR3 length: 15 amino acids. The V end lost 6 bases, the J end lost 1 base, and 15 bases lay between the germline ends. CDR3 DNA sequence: TGTGCCAGCAGCCGCCGACGGGATATCCAAGAGACCCAGTACTTC. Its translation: CASSRRRDIQETQYF.

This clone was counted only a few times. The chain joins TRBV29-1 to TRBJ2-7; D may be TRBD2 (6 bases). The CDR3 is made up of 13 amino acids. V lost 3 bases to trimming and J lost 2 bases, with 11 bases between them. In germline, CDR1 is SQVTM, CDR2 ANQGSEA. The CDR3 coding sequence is TGCAGCGTTGACGGGGCGGGGCCCTACGAGCAGTACTTC. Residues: CSVDGAGPYEQYF.

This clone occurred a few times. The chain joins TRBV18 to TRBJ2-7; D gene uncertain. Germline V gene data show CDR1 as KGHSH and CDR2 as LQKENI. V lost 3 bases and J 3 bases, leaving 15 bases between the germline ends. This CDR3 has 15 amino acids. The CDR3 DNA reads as TGTGCCAGCTCACCGGAAGGCGTTGGAATCTACGAGCAGTACTTC. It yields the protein CASSPEGVGIYEQYF.

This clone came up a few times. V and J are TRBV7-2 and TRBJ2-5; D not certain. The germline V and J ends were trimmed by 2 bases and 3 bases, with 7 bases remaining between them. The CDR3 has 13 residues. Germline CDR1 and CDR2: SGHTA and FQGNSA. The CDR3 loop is CASSLPNEETQYF. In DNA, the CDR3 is TGTGCCAGCAGCTTACCTAACGAAGAGACCCAGTACTTC.

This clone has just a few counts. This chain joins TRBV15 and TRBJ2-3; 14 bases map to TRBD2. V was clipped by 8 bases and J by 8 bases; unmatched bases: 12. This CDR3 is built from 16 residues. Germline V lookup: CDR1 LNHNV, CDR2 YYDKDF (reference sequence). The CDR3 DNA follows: TGTGCCACCTCTTCCCTACCCGGACTAGCGGGAGGTACGCAGTATTTT. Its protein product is CATSSLPGLAGGTQYF.

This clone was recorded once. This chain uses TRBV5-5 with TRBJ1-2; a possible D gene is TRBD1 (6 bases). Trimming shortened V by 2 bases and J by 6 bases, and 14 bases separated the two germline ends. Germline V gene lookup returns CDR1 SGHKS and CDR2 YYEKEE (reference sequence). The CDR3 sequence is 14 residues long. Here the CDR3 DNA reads TGTGCCAGCAGCTTCCTTACAGGGCAGGATGGCTACACCTTC. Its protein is CASSFLTGQDGYTF.

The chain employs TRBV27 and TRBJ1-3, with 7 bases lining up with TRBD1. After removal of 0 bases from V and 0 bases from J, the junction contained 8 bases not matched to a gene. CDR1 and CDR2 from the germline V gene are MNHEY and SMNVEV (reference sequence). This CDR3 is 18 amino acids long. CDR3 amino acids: CASSLSSPGQTSGNTIYF. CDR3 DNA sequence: TGTGCCAGCAGTTTATCGTCACCGGGACAGACCTCTGGAAACACCATATATTTT.

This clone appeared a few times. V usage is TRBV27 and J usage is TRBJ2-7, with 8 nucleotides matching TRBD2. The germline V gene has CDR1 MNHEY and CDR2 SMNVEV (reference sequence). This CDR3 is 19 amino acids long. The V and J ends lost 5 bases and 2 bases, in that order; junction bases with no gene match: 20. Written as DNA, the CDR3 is TGTGCCAGCAGTCTTAGAGACAACCCCAGCGGGAGCAGACCCTACGAGCAGTACTTC. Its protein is CASSLRDNPSGSRPYEQYF.

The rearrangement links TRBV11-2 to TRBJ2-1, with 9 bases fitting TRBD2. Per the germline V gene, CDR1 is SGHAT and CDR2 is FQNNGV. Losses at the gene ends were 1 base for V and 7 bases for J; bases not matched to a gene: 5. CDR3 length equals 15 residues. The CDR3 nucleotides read TGTGCCAGCAGCTTAGTAGCGGGAGAAAGAAATGAGCAGTTCTTC. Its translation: CASSLVAGERNEQFF.

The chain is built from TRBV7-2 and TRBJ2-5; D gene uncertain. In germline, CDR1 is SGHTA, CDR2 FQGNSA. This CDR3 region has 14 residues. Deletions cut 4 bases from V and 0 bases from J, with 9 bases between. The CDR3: CASSSGPNQETQYF. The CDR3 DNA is TGTGCCAGCAGCTCCGGACCGAACCAAGAGACCCAGTACTTC.

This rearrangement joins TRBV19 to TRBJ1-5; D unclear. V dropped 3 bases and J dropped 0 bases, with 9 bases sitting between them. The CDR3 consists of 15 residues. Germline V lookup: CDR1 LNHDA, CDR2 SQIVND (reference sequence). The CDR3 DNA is TGTGCCAGTAGTATCTCAGGATATAGCAATCAGCCCCAGCATTTT. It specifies CASSISGYSNQPQHF.

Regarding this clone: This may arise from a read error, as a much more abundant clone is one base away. CDR3 region: CASSNSGANVLTF. The CDR3 DNA sequence: TGTGCCAGCAGCAACTCTGGGGCCAACGTCCTGACTTTC. The rearrangement uses TRBV25-1 and TRBJ2-6; D uncertain. With 6 bases removed from V and 0 bases from J, the gap between germline ends came to 3 bases. CDR1 is MGHDK, CDR2 SYGVNS, per germline. The CDR3 extends over 13 amino acids. The full variable domain, completed using reference TRBV25-1 and TRBJ2-6, is EADIYQTPRYLVIGTGKKITLECSQTMGHDKMYWYQQDPGMELHLIHYSYGVNSTEKGDLSSESTVSRIRTEHFPLTLESARPSHTSQYLCASSNSGANVLTFGAGSRLTVL.

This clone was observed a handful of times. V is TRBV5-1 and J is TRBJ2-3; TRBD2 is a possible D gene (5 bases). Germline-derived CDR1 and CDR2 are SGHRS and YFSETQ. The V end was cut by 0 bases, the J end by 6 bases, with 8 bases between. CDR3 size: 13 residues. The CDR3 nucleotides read TGCGCCAGCAGCTTGGGGACTTCCGATACGCAGTATTTT. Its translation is CASSLGTSDTQYF. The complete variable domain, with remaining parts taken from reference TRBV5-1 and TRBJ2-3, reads KAGVTQTPRYLIKTRGQQVTLSCSPISGHRSVSWYQQTPGQGLQFLFEYFSETQRNKGNFPGRFSGRQFSNSRSEMNVSTLELGDSALYLCASSLGTSDTQYFGPGTRLTVL.

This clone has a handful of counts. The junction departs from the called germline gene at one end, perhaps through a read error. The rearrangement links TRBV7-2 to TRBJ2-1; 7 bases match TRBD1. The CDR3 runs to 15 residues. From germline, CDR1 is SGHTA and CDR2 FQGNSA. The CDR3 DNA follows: TGTGCCAGCACCTTAGATCGTGACAGGGTGAGTGAGCAGTTCTTC. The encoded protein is CASTLDRDRVSEQFF. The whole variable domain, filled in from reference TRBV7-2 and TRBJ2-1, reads GAGVSQSPSNKVTEKGKDVELRCDPISGHTALYWYRQSLGQGLEFLIYFQGNSAPDKSGLPSDRFSAERTGGSVSTLTIQRTQQEDSAVYLCASTLDRDRVSEQFFGPGTRLTVL.

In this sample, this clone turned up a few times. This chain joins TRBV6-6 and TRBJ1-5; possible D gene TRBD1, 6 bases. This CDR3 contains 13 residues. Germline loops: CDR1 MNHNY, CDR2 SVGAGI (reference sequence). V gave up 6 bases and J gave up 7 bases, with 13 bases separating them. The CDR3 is CASRPGAGQPQHF. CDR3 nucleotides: TGTGCCAGCAGGCCAGGGGCGGGACAGCCCCAGCATTTT.

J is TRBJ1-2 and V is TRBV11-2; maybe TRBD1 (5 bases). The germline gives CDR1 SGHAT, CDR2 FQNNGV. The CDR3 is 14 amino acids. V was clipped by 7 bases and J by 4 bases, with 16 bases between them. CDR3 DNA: TGTGCCAGCACCCACACGAGGGGCCCCTATGGCTACACCTTC. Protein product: CASTHTRGPYGYTF.

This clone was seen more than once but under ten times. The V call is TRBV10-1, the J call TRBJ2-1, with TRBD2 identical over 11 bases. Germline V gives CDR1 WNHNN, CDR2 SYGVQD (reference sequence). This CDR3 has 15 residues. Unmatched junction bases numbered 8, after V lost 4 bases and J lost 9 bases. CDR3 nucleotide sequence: TGCGCCAGCAGTGGTAGCGGGAGGGCCCGGAGTGAGCAGTTCTTC. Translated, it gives CASSGSGRARSEQFF.

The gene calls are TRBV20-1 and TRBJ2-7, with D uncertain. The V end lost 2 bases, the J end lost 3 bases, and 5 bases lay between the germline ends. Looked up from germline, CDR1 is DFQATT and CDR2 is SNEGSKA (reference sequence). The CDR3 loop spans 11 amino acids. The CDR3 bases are TGCAGTGCTAGACCCAACTACGAGCAGTACTTC. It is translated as CSARPNYEQYF.

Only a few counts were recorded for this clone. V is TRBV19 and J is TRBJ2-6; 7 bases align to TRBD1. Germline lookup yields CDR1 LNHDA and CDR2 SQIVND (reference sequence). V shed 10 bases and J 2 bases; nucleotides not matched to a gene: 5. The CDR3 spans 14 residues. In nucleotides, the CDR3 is TGTGCCACCCGGACAGGCGCTGGGGCCAACGTCCTGACTTTC. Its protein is CATRTGAGANVLTF.

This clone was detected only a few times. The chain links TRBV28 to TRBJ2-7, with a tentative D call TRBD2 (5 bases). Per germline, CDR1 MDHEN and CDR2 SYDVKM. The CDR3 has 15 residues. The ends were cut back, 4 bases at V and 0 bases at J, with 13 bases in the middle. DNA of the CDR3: TGTGCCAGCAGTTGGGAGTTATGGGGCTCCTACGAGCAGTACTTC. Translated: CASSWELWGSYEQYF.